This entry lists 5 T cell receptor beta chains sequenced from one sample in a study of T cell responses to AZD1222 COVID-19 vaccine. The repertoire was sequenced with immunoSEQ multiplex PCR; TCRdb's copy has only in-frame clones and lacks some. The sample lists roughly 84,000 clones, around 88% occurring once. The sequencing here drew on peripheral blood, taken 28 days after the second AZD1222 dose. The receptors stem from an adult who received the AZD1222 COVID-19 vaccine.

The chain joins TRBV2 to TRBJ2-5; tentatively, D is TRBD1 or TRBD2 (6 bases each). Trimming pared 6 bases from V and 3 bases from J, leaving 11 bases between. Germline V gene lookup returns CDR1 SNHLY and CDR2 FYNNEI. The CDR3 extends over 13 amino acids. The CDR3 nucleotides read TGTGCCAGCAGATCGGGGGACAAAGAGACCCAGTACTTC. Translation: CASRSGDKETQYF.

This chain connects TRBV15 to TRBJ1-2, with D possibly being TRBD1 (5 bases). The V end lost 0 bases, the J end lost 7 bases, and 6 bases lay between the germline ends. The CDR3 contains 12 residues. Germline V gives CDR1 LNHNV, CDR2 YYDKDF (reference sequence). CDR3 in amino acids: CATSRDRAGYTF. CDR3 coding DNA: TGTGCCACCAGCAGAGACAGGGCTGGCTACACCTTC. The full variable domain, completed using reference TRBV15 and TRBJ1-2, is DAMVIQNPRYQVTQFGKPVTLSCSQTLNHNVMYWYQQKSSQAPKLLFHYYDKDFNNEADTPDNFQSRRPNTSFCFLDIRSPGLGDTAMYLCATSRDRAGYTFGSGTRLTVV.

This clone was seen a few times. The chain joins TRBV19 to TRBJ1-5, with D unclear. The CDR3 runs 13 residues. Trimming shortened V by 8 bases and J by 7 bases, and 15 bases separated the two germline ends. In germline, CDR1 is LNHDA, CDR2 SQIVND (reference sequence). This chain's CDR3 is CASQWEGSQPQHF. The CDR3 coding sequence is TGTGCCAGTCAGTGGGAAGGTTCGCAGCCCCAGCATTTT. Supplemented by reference TRBV19 and TRBJ1-5, the full variable domain reads DGGITQSPKYLFRKEGQNVTLSCEQNLNHDAMYWYRQDPGQGLRLIYYSQIVNDFQKGDIAEGYSVSREKKESFPLTVTSAQKNPTAFYLCASQWEGSQPQHFGDGTRLSIL.

This clone was counted between two and nine times. The chain carries TRBV4-2 and TRBJ1-1; a possible D gene is TRBD1 (6 bases). This CDR3 contains 14 residues. The V end was cut by 4 bases, the J end by 1 base, with 10 bases between. Germline V CDR1 and CDR2: LGHNA, YNFKEQ. The CDR3 DNA follows: TGTGCCAGCAGCCGAGGGGGTCAGAACACTGAAGCTTTCTTT. Amino acids: CASSRGGQNTEAFF.

The chain uses TRBV6-2 or TRBV6-3 and TRBJ1-2; D is unresolved. V shed 6 bases and J shed 2 bases, with 7 bases lying between them. CDR3 length: 12 residues. Germline assignment: CDR1 MNHEY and CDR2 SVGEGT. The CDR3 here is CASSQQNYGYTF. In nucleotides, the CDR3 is TGTGCCAGCAGCCAGCAAAACTATGGCTACACCTTC.